The text below deals with one TCR beta chain. In the authors' methods: How many nucleated cells were present was estimated from reference gene primer amplification. TCRdb's copy holds only in-frame clones and misses some; the assay was immunoSEQ multiplex PCR. V, J and clone size are those of that table, while D and trimming were read from the DNA. Of 150,000 to 200,000 clones in the sample, around nine tenths are singletons; the top ten hold about 0.96%. The data derive from a study of blood T cell repertoires in COVID-19. On the study more broadly: Both acute and convalescent COVID-19 samples were obtained from the United States, Italy and Spain. Sources were T cells, B-cell-depleted T cells, or PBMCs; the material itself was cDNA or gDNA.

Germline CDR1 reads KGHSH; CDR2 reads LQKENI. V lost 3 bases and J 4 bases, leaving 18 bases between the germline ends. The CDR3 spans 16 residues. Sequences were obtained from peripheral blood. This rearrangement joins TRBV18 to TRBJ1-2, with D possibly TRBD1 on 6 matching bases. This TCR derives from a woman aged 18-29 years who had recovered from COVID-19. The CDR3 loop reads CASSPQRTDFGYGYTF. The CDR3 region has the DNA TGTGCCAGCTCACCTCAGAGGACAGACTTCGGCTATGGCTACACCTTC.